This T cell receptor (beta chain) was observed in a study of cytomegalovirus exposure and HLA in healthy donors. 13 Jbeta primers and 60 Vbeta primers were used for the PCR. Sequencing used immunoSEQ multiplex PCR; TCRdb keeps in-frame clones, though not all of them. The sample yields more than 85,000 clones, 55% to 80% seen once. This CDR3 contains 15 residues. Trimming removed 0 bases at V and 8 bases at J, with 11 bases between. Germline V gene lookup returns CDR1 MNHEY and CDR2 SVGAGI. Sequencing input: PBMCs. This chain uses TRBV6-5 with TRBJ1-6; D ambiguous. This receptor was taken from a female donor in good health and CMV-seronegative. The CDR3 DNA reads as TGTGCCAGCAGTTACTCTGCCAGGATAGATTCACCCCTCCACTTT. Encoded protein: CASSYSARIDSPLHF.